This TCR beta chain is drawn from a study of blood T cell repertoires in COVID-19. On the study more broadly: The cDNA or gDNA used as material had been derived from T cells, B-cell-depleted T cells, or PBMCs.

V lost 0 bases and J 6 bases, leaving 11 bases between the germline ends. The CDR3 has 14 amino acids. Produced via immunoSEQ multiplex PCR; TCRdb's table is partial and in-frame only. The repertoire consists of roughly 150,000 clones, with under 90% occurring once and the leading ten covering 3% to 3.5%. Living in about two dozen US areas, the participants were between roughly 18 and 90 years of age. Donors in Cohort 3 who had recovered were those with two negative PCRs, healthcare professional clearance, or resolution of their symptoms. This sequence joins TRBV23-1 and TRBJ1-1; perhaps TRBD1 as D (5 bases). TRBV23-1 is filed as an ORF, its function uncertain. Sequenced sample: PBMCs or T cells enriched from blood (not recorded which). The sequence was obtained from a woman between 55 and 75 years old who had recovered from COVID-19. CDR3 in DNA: TGCGCCAGCAGTCAATCGGGGGGGGAGCCTGAAGCTTTCTTT. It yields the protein CASSQSGGEPEAFF.